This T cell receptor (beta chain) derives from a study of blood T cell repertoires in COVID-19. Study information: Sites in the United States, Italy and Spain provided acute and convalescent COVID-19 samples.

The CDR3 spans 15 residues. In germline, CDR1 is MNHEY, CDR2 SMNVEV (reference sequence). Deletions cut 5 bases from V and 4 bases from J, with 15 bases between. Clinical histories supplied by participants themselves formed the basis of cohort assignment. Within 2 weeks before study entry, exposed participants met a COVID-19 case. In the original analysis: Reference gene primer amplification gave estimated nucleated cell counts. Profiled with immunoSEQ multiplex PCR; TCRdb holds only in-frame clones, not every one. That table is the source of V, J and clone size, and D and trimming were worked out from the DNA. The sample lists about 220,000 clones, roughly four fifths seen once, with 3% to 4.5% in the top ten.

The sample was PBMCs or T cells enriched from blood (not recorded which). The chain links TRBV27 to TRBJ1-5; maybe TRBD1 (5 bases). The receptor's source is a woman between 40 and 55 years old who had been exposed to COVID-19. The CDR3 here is CASSPGGILNQPQHF. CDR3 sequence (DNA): TGTGCCAGCAGTCCCGGGGGGATCCTAAATCAGCCCCAGCATTTT.